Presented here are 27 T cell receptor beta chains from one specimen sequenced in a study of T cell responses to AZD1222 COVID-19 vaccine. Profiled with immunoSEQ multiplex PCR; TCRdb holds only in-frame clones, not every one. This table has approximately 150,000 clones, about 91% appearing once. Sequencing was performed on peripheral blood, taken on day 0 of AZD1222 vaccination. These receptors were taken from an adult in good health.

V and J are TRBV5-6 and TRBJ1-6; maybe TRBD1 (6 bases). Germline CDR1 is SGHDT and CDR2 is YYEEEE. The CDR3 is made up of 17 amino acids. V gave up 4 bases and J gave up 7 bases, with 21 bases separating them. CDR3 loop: CASSIRDTYFPNSPLHF. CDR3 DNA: TGTGCCAGCAGCATCCGGGACACTTATTTTCCCAATTCACCCCTCCACTTT. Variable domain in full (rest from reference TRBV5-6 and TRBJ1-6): DAGVTQSPTHLIKTRGQQVTLRCSPKSGHDTVSWYQQALGQGPQFIFQYYEEEERQRGNFPDRFSGHQFPNYSSELNVNALLLGDSALYLCASSIRDTYFPNSPLHFGNGTRLTVT.

The CDR3 protein is CASGLAGEQFF. The CDR3 DNA is TGTGCCTCGGGACTAGCGGGGGAGCAGTTCTTC. V usage is TRBV30 and J usage is TRBJ2-1; 13 bases agree with TRBD2. CDR3 length equals 11 residues. Germline V gene lookup returns CDR1 GTSNPN and CDR2 SVGIG (reference sequence). V lost 7 bases and J lost 10; bases outside the gene matches: 1.

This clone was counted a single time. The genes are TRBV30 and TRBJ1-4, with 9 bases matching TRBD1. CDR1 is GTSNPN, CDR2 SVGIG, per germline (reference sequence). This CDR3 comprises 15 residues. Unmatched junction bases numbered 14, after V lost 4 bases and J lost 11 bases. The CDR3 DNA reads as TGTGCCTGGATCCCTGGGACAGGGTTAATGAAGAAACTGTTTTTT. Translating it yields CAWIPGTGLMKKLFF.

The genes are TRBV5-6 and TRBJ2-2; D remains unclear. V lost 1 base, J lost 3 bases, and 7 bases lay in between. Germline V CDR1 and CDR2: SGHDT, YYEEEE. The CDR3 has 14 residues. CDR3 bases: TGTGCCAGCAGCTTGCGATCCTACACCGGGGAGCTGTTTTTT. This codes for CASSLRSYTGELFF.

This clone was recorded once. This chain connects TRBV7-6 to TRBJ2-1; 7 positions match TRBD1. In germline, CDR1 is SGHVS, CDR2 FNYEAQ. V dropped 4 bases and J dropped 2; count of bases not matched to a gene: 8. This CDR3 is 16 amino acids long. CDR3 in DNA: TGTGCCAGCAGCTCACCTACAGGGGACCCCTACAATGAGCAGTTCTTC. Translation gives CASSSPTGDPYNEQFF.

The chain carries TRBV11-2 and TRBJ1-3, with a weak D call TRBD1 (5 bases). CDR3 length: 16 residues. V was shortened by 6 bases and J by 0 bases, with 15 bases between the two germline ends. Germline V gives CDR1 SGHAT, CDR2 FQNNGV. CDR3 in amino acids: CASRSYRTSSGNTIYF. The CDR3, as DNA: TGTGCCAGCAGATCCTACAGGACCTCCTCTGGAAACACCATATATTTT.

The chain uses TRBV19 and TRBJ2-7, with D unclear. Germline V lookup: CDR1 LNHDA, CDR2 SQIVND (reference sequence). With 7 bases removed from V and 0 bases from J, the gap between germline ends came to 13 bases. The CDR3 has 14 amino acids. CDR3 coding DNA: TGTGCCAGTACTGCGACCTACAGCTCCTACGAGCAGTACTTC. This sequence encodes CASTATYSSYEQYF.

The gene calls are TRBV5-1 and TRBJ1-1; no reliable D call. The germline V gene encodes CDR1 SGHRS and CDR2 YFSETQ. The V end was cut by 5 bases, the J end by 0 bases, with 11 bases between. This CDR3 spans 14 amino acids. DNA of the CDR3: TGCGCCAGCAGTCTAGGAGGAATGAACACTGAAGCTTTCTTT. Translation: CASSLGGMNTEAFF.

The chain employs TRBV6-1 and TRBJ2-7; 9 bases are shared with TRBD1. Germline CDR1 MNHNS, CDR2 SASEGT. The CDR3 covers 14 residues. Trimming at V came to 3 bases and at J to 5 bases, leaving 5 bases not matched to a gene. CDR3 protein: CASSDRDRVHEQYF. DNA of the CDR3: TGTGCCAGCAGTGACCGGGACAGGGTCCACGAGCAGTACTTC.

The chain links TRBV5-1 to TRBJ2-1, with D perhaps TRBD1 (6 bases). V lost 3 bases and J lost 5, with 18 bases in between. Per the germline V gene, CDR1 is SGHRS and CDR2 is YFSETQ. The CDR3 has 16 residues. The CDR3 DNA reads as TGCGCCAGCAGCTCAAAACAGGGAAGGGCAAACAATGAGCAGTTCTTC. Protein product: CASSSKQGRANNEQFF.

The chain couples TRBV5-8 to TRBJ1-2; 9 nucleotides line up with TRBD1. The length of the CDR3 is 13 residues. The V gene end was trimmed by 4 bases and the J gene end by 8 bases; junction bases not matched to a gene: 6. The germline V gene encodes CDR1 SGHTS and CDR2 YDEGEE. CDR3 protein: CASSRDRAYGYTF. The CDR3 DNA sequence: TGTGCCAGCAGCAGGGACAGGGCCTACGGCTACACCTTC.

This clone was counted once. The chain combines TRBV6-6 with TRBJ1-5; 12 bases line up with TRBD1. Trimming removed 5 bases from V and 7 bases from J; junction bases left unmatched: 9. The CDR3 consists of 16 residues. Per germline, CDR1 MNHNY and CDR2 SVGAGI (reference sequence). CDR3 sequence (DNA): TGTGCCAGCAGTCACATGGGACAGGGGGCTTGGCAGCCCCAGCATTTT. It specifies CASSHMGQGAWQPQHF.

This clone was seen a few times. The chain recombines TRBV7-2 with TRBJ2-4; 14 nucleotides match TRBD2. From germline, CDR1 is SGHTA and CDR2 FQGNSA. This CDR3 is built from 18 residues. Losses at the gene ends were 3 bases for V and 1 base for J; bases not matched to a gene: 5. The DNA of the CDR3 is TGTGCCAGCAGCTTCGGACTAGCGGGGGGAGGGGCCAAAAACATTCAGTACTTC. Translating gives CASSFGLAGGGAKNIQYF.

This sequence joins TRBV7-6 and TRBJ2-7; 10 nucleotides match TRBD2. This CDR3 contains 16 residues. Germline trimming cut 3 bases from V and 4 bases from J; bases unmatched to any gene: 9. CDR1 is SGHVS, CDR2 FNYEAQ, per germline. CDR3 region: CASSLDSGRPNYEQYF. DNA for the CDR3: TGTGCCAGCAGCTTGGATAGCGGGAGGCCGAATTACGAGCAGTACTTC.

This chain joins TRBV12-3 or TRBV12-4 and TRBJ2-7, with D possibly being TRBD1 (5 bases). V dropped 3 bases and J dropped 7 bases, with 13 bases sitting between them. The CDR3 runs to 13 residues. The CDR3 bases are TGTGCCAGCAGTTTCGGCAGGGTGGATGAGCAGTACTTC. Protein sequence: CASSFGRVDEQYF.

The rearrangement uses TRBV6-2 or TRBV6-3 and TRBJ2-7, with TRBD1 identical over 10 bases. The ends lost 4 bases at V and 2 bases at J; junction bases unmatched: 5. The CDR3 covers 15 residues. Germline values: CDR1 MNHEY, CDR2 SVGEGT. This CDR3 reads CASSSSGTGAYEQYF. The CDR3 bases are TGTGCCAGCAGTTCATCCGGGACAGGGGCCTACGAGCAGTACTTC.

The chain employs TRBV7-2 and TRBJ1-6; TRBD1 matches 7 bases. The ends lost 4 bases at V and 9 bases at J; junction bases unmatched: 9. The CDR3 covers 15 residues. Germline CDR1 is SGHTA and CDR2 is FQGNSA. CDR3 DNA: TGTGCCAGCAGCTCCGGGCAGGGGGTCTCTTCACCCCTCCACTTT. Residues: CASSSGQGVSSPLHF.

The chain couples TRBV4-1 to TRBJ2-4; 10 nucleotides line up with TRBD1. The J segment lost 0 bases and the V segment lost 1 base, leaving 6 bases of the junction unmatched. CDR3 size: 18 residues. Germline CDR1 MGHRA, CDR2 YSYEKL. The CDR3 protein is CASSQGGQGNLAKNIQYF. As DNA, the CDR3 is TGCGCCAGCAGCCAAGGGGGACAGGGGAATCTAGCCAAAAACATTCAGTACTTC.

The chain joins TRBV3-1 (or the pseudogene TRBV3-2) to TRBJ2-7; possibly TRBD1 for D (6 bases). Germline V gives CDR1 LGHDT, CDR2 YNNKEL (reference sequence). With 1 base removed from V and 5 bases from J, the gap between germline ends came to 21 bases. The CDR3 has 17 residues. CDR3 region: CASSQGLLGQGFHEQYF. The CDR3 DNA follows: TGTGCCAGCAGCCAAGGGCTACTGGGGCAGGGGTTCCACGAGCAGTACTTC.

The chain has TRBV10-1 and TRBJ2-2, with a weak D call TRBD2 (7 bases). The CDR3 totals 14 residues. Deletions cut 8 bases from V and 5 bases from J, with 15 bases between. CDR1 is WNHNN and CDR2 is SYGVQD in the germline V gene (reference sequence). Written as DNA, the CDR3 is TGCGCCAGCGCCAAAGGGGGGGAAACCGGGGAGCTGTTTTTT. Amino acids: CASAKGGETGELFF.

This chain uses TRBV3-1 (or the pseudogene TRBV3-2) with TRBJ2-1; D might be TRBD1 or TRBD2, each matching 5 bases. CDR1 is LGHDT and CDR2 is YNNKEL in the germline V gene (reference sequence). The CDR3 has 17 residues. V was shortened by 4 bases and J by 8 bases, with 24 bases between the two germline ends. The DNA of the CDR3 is TGTGCCAGCAGCCCTGAGCGGCGGCAGGGCGATCTCTATGAGCAGTTCTTC. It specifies CASSPERRQGDLYEQFF.

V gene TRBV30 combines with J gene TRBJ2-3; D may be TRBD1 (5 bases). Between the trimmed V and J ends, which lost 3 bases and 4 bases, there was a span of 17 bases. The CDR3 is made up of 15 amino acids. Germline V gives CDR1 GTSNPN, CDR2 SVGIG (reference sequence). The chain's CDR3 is CAWSFGGRAADTQYF. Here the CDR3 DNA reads TGTGCCTGGAGCTTCGGTGGCAGGGCAGCAGATACGCAGTATTTT.

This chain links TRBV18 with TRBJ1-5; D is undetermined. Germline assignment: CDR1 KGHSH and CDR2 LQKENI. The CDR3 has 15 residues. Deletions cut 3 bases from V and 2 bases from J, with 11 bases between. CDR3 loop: CASSPESEGNQPQHF. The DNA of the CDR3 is TGTGCCAGCTCACCGGAGTCAGAGGGCAATCAGCCCCAGCATTTT.

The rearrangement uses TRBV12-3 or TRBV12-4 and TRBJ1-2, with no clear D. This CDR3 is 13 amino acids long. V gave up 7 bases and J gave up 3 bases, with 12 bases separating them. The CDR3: CASNLAGYYGYTF. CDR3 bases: TGTGCCAGCAACCTCGCGGGATACTATGGCTACACCTTC.

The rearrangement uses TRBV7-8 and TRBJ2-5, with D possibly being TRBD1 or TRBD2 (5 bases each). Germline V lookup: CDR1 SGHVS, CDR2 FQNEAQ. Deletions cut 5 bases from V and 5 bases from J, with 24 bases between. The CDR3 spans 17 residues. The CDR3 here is CASSPARQGARFETQYF. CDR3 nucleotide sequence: TGTGCCAGCAGCCCCGCCCGCCAGGGAGCCAGGTTCGAGACCCAGTACTTC.

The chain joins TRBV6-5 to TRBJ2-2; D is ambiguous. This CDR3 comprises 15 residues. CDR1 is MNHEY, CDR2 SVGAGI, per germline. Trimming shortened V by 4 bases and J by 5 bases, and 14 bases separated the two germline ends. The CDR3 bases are TGTGCCAGCAGTTGGAAGATTCTGGATACCGGGGAGCTGTTTTTT. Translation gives CASSWKILDTGELFF.

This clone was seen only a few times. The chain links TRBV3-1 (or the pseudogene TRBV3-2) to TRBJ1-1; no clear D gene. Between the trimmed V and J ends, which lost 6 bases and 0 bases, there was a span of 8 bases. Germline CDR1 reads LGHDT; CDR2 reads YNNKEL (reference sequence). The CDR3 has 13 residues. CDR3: CASRTHMNTEAFF. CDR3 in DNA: TGTGCCAGCAGGACGCACATGAACACTGAAGCTTTCTTT.